The rows below give T cell receptor beta chains drawn from one sample of a study of blood T cell repertoires in COVID-19. Assay: immunoSEQ multiplex PCR; the TCRdb copy retains only in-frame clones and omits some. The sample yields about 280,000 clones, 88% seen once. The sequenced material came from peripheral blood. The receptors shown here come from a woman aged 25 to 39 with COVID-19, enrolled during active disease. Both conserved end residues are part of each CDR3. Each record gives: J gene, clone size, D gene, V gene, CDR3 DNA, CDR3 protein. D genes are given only for firm matches. Rows may omit the clone size; those that give it use once, few, many or a size class.

TRBJ2-7 | NA | TRBD1 | TRBV6-5 | TGTGCCAGCAGGACCGGGACAGGGGTCTACGAGCAGTACTTC | CASRTGTGVYEQYF
TRBJ2-7 | NA | NA | TRBV7-2 | TGTGCCAGCAGCACGGGTCTTCTCTCTCACTACGAGCAGTACTTC | CASSTGLLSHYEQYF
TRBJ2-7 | NA | NA | TRBV2 | TGTGCCAGCAGTTATACAGTGACTAACGAGCAGTACTTC | CASSYTVTNEQYF
TRBJ1-2 | NA | NA | TRBV30 | TGTGCCTGGAGTTCGGTGGACTATGGCTACACCTTC | CAWSSVDYGYTF
TRBJ1-1 | NA | NA | TRBV6-5 | TGTGCCAGCAGTTTTCAGGCTGAAGCTTTCTTT | CASSFQAEAFF
TRBJ1-6 | NA | NA | TRBV5-1 | TGCGCCAGCAGCTTGCCCGGGGGAGGTAATTCACCCCTCCACTTT | CASSLPGGGNSPLHF
TRBJ1-3 | NA | NA | TRBV5-5 | TGTGCCAGCAGCCCCAGGGGCGCTGGAAACACCATATATTTT | CASSPRGAGNTIYF
TRBJ2-3 | NA | TRBD2 | TRBV19 | TGTGCCAGTAGCATGGGGAGCGGGAGCGGCACAGATACGCAGTATTTT | CASSMGSGSGTDTQYF
TRBJ2-7 | NA | NA | TRBV11-2 | TGTGCCAGCAGTCCCTCCCCCCTCAGGAGGGCCTACGAGCAGTACTTC | CASSPSPLRRAYEQYF
TRBJ2-1 | NA | NA | TRBV24-1 | TGTGCCACCAGTGACGGGGGAGATACAAGTGAGCAGTTCTTC | CATSDGGDTSEQFF
TRBJ2-5 | NA | NA | TRBV29-1 | TGCAGCGTTGTCCCCGCAGGGGTAGAGACCCAGTACTTC | CSVVPAGVETQYF
TRBJ2-3 | NA | TRBD1 | TRBV3-1/TRBV3-2 | TGTGCCAGCAGCCCCGGGACAGGGCCCACAGATACGCAGTATTTT | CASSPGTGPTDTQYF
TRBJ1-2 | NA | TRBD1 | TRBV18 | TGTGCCAGCTCAGTGGACAGGATGTCATATGGCTACACCTTC | CASSVDRMSYGYTF
TRBJ2-2 | NA | TRBD2 | TRBV9 | TGTGCCGGCAGCGCGGGAGGGACGAACACCGGGGAGCTGTTTTTT | CAGSAGGTNTGELFF
TRBJ1-1 | NA | NA | TRBV30 | TGTGCCTGGAGTGTACAAAGGACTGTTATCGCTGAAGCTTTCTTT | CAWSVQRTVIAEAFF
TRBJ1-5 | NA | TRBD1 | TRBV2 | TGTGCCAGCAGTTCACAGGGGACCAATCAGCCCCAGCATTTT | CASSSQGTNQPQHF
TRBJ2-5 | NA | NA | TRBV11-2 | TGTGCCAGCAGCTTAGGGGTCGAGGGGGCGGGGGAGACCCAGTACTTC | CASSLGVEGAGETQYF
TRBJ1-2 | NA | TRBD1 | TRBV19 | TGTGCCAGTTCGTTCCGGGACAGGGGGCGCTCAGCCTATGGCTACACCTTC | CASSFRDRGRSAYGYTF
TRBJ2-7 | NA | TRBD1 | TRBV5-1 | TGCGCCAGCAGCTCCTTTAGACAGGGATCGGGGGAGCAGTACTTC | CASSSFRQGSGEQYF
TRBJ1-5 | NA | NA | TRBV5-5 | TGTGCCAGCAGGTTGGACCTATCTCAGCCCCAGCATTTT | CASRLDLSQPQHF
TRBJ1-4 | once | NA | TRBV3-1/TRBV3-2 | TGTGCCAGCAGCCGAGCTCAGGGTGGGGATGAAAAACTGTTTTTT | CASSRAQGGDEKLFF
TRBJ2-1 | NA | NA | TRBV27 | TGTGCCAGCAGTTTAAGCGGGCCCCAATCGTCCTACAATGAGCAGTTCTTC | CASSLSGPQSSYNEQFF
TRBJ1-2 | NA | TRBD1 | TRBV20-1 | TGCAGTGCTAGTAGCCGGACAGGGGATCCCTATGGCTACACCTTC | CSASSRTGDPYGYTF
TRBJ2-7 | NA | NA | TRBV21-1 | TGTGCCAGCATCGAATGGGTCCTAGCTGAGAGCTCCTACGAGCAGTACTTC | CASIEWVLAESSYEQYF
TRBJ2-3 | few | NA | TRBV15 | TGTGCCACCAGCAGAGATCAGGCAAGGATGGCAGATACGCAGTATTTT | CATSRDQARMADTQYF
TRBJ1-2 | NA | NA | TRBV30 | TGTGCCTGGATCCATCCTAACTATGGCTACACCTTC | CAWIHPNYGYTF
TRBJ2-5 | NA | NA | TRBV20-1 | TGCAGTGCTAGTCCCTTTCAAGAGACCCAGTACTTC | CSASPFQETQYF
TRBJ2-2 | NA | NA | TRBV5-1 | TGCGCCAGCAGCTTGGTGACACCCAAGTCCGGGGAGCTGTTTTTT | CASSLVTPKSGELFF
TRBJ2-2 | once | NA | TRBV19 | TGTGCCAGTAGTATGGAGGGGAACACCGGGGAGCTGTTTTTT | CASSMEGNTGELFF
TRBJ1-6 | NA | TRBD1 | TRBV9 | TGTGCCAGCAGCGTAGGGTCAGGGGGAAATTCACCCCTCCACTTT | CASSVGSGGNSPLHF
TRBJ1-1 | NA | TRBD1 | TRBV11-1 | TGTGCCAGCAGCCAGACAGGGGCTGAAGCTTTCTTT | CASSQTGAEAFF
TRBJ2-7 | NA | TRBD1 | TRBV11-2 | TGTGCCAGCAGTACCGGGACAGGGATCTACGAGCAGTACTTC | CASSTGTGIYEQYF
TRBJ2-7 | NA | TRBD1 | TRBV7-9 | TGTGCCAGCAGCCACCCGGGACAGGGTCGGGCCGAGCAGTACTTC | CASSHPGQGRAEQYF
TRBJ2-1 | NA | NA | TRBV2 | TGTGCCTCCGTATGGGGGCCCTACAATGAGCAGTTCTTC | CASVWGPYNEQFF
TRBJ2-7 | NA | TRBD2 | TRBV11-1 | TGTGCCAGCAGCTTAATAGCGGGAGGAAGCGAGCAGTACTTC | CASSLIAGGSEQYF
TRBJ2-1 | NA | NA | TRBV10-2 | TGCGCCAGCACCCAAGGGGATTCCTACAATGAGCAGTTCTTC | CASTQGDSYNEQFF
TRBJ2-7 | NA | TRBD1 | TRBV5-4 | TGTGCCAGCAGCTTGGGACAGGGTAGGGGCGAGCAGTACTTC | CASSLGQGRGEQYF
TRBJ1-2 | NA | NA | TRBV5-1 | TGCGCCAGCAGCCTTACCACAGCCCCGGATGGCTACACCTTC | CASSLTTAPDGYTF
TRBJ1-3 | NA | NA | TRBV18 | TGTGCCACAAAGAGCTCTGGAAACACCATATATTTT | CATKSSGNTIYF
TRBJ2-2 | NA | NA | TRBV7-2 | TGTGCCAGCAGAGAACAGATTTCCGGGGAGCTGTTTTTT | CASREQISGELFF
TRBJ1-6 | NA | TRBD1 | TRBV5-6 | TGTGCCAGCAGCGCCCAGGGGGCTTCACCCCTCCACTTT | CASSAQGASPLHF
TRBJ2-3 | NA | TRBD2 | TRBV3-1/TRBV3-2 | TGTGCCAGCAGCCAAGGCCTAGCGGGAGCAGATACGCAGTATTTT | CASSQGLAGADTQYF
TRBJ2-2 | NA | NA | TRBV4-2 | TGTGCCAGCCAAGGGACTCGCGGGGAGCTGTTTTTT | CASQGTRGELFF
TRBJ2-1 | NA | NA | TRBV5-1 | TGCGCCAGCAGCTTGATCGGGCGGGGAAGCTCCTACAATGAGCAGTTCTTC | CASSLIGRGSSYNEQFF
TRBJ2-3 | once | TRBD2 | TRBV6-4 | TGTGCCAGCAGTGACAGGGCGGGAGCCACAGATACGCAGTATTTT | CASSDRAGATDTQYF
TRBJ1-5 | NA | NA | TRBV30 | TGTGCCTGGAGTGAGGGACTTATGTTGGACCAGCCCCAGCATTTT | CAWSEGLMLDQPQHF
TRBJ1-1 | NA | NA | TRBV6-5 | TGTGCCTCCCGGGACATGCTCACTGAAGCTTTCTTT | CASRDMLTEAFF
TRBJ2-7 | NA | NA | TRBV12-3/TRBV12-4 | TGTGCCAGCACTTCTACAGGGATTTACGAGCAGTACTTC | CASTSTGIYEQYF
TRBJ1-2 | NA | NA | TRBV5-1 | TGCGCCAGCAGCTTCGGGGGAACAGGACCCCTCGGGGGCTACACCTTC | CASSFGGTGPLGGYTF